One sample yielded the 14 T cell receptor beta chains listed below, sequenced in a study of blood T cell repertoires in COVID-19. Assay used: immunoSEQ multiplex PCR; TCRdb lists only in-frame clones, some missing. The sample records 85,000 to 120,000 clones, roughly 89% being singletons. Sequenced sample: peripheral blood. The receptors here all came from a woman between 50 and 59 years old with COVID-19, enrolled during active disease.

Of note for this clone: One junction end disagrees with the germline gene, perhaps due to a read error. This chain connects TRBV3-1 (or the pseudogene TRBV3-2) to TRBJ2-1; no reliable D call. Germline V gene data show CDR1 as LGHDT and CDR2 as YNNKEL (reference sequence). The CDR3 runs 11 residues. The CDR3 bases are TGTGCCAGCAGCCCGGGTCTTGAGCGGTTCTTC. Protein product: CASSPGLERFF.

This clone has more than one count but fewer than ten. V is TRBV11-3 and J is TRBJ2-7; the D gene is possibly TRBD1 (6 bases). Per germline, CDR1 SGHNT and CDR2 YENEEA. Trimming removed 1 base at V and 2 bases at J, with 12 bases between. This CDR3 is 15 amino acids long. Here the CDR3 reads CASSLGGDRPYEQYF. CDR3 DNA sequence: TGTGCCAGCAGCTTAGGAGGAGACAGGCCCTACGAGCAGTACTTC.

This sequence joins TRBV11-3 and TRBJ2-7; 7 bases line up with TRBD1. Germline CDR1 is SGHNT and CDR2 is YENEEA. Trimming at V came to 4 bases and at J to 3 bases, leaving 3 bases not matched to a gene. There are 13 residues in the CDR3. The CDR3 coding sequence is TGTGCCAGCAGCTATGACAGGGACTACGAGCAGTACTTC. It encodes CASSYDRDYEQYF.

This CDR3 reads CASSPTGANTEAFF. The CDR3 DNA is TGTGCCAGCAGCCCAACAGGGGCGAACACTGAAGCTTTCTTT. The chain recombines TRBV3-1 (or the pseudogene TRBV3-2) with TRBJ1-1; 7 positions agree with TRBD1. Per germline, CDR1 LGHDT and CDR2 YNNKEL (reference sequence). V shed 4 bases and J 1 base; nucleotides not matched to a gene: 3. The CDR3 loop spans 14 amino acids.

The chain uses TRBV3-1 (or the pseudogene TRBV3-2) and TRBJ2-1, with 7 nucleotides matching TRBD1. Germline-derived CDR1 and CDR2 are LGHDT and YNNKEL (reference sequence). This CDR3 region has 15 residues. V was pared by 6 bases and J by 2 bases, with 7 bases of the junction left unmatched. The CDR3 sequence: CASSPRDSPYNEQFF. As DNA, the CDR3 is TGTGCCAGCAGTCCTCGGGACAGTCCCTACAATGAGCAGTTCTTC.

The V and J genes are TRBV6-6 and TRBJ1-2, with 8 bases fitting TRBD1. The germline gives CDR1 MNHNY, CDR2 SVGAGI (reference sequence). Trimming cost V 5 bases and J 5 bases; bases outside gene matches: 16. This CDR3 spans 17 amino acids. The DNA of the CDR3 is TGTGCCAGCAGTCCGCGGCAGGGGGCTACTCCTTCTTATGGCTACACCTTC. This encodes CASSPRQGATPSYGYTF.

V gene TRBV18 combines with J gene TRBJ2-7; D may be TRBD1 (6 bases). V lost 8 bases, J lost 4 bases, and 18 bases lay in between. Germline loops: CDR1 KGHSH, CDR2 LQKENI. This CDR3 has 14 amino acids. The CDR3 protein is CASTATGTRYEQYF. The CDR3 DNA is TGTGCCAGCACAGCCACCGGGACACGGTACGAGCAGTACTTC. The full variable domain, completed using reference TRBV18 and TRBJ2-7, is NAGVMQNPRHLVRRRGQEARLRCSPMKGHSHVYWYRQLPEEGLKFMVYLQKENIIDESGMPKERFSAEFPKEGPSILRIQQVVRGDSAAYFCASTATGTRYEQYFGPGTRLTVT.

The chain carries TRBV19 and TRBJ1-2; TRBD1 aligns across 7 bases. V was pared by 3 bases and J by 8 bases, with 6 bases of the junction left unmatched. CDR3 length equals 13 residues. Germline V CDR1 and CDR2: LNHDA, SQIVND (reference sequence). The CDR3 here is CASSIRTGFGYTF. The DNA of the CDR3 is TGTGCCAGTAGTATCCGGACAGGATTCGGCTACACCTTC.

J is TRBJ1-2 and V is TRBV25-1, with 7 bases identical to TRBD1. This CDR3 is built from 12 residues. CDR1 and CDR2 (germline): MGHDK, SYGVNS. The ends lost 6 bases at V and 4 bases at J; junction bases unmatched: 2. The CDR3 loop is CASSRDSYGYTF. In nucleotides, the CDR3 is TGTGCCAGCAGCCGGGACAGCTATGGCTACACCTTC.

The V and J genes are TRBV28 and TRBJ2-2; 10 nucleotides align to TRBD1. The CDR3 covers 16 residues. Germline CDR1 MDHEN, CDR2 SYDVKM. The V gene end was trimmed by 4 bases and the J gene end by 3 bases; junction bases not matched to a gene: 5. Here the CDR3 DNA reads TGTGCCAGCAGTTCCCTAGGGACAGGGGACACCGGGGAGCTGTTTTTT. It specifies CASSSLGTGDTGELFF.

The chain carries TRBV24-1 and TRBJ1-2; maybe TRBD1 (5 bases). The CDR3 spans 15 residues. CDR1 and CDR2 (germline): KGHDR, SFDVKD. V lost 2 bases, J lost 3 bases, and 12 bases lay in between. Here the CDR3 DNA reads TGTGCCACCAGTGATTCAACAGGATGGGACTATGGCTACACCTTC. Amino acid sequence: CATSDSTGWDYGYTF.

Notes on this clone: The same CDR3 also results from other DNA sequences found in this sample. The chain joins TRBV27 to TRBJ1-6; 7 bases line up with TRBD1. The trim removed 6 bases at V and 4 bases at J, leaving 3 bases unmatched. The CDR3 has 14 residues. Germline lookup yields CDR1 MNHEY and CDR2 SMNVEV (reference sequence). In DNA, the CDR3 is TGTGCCAGCAGGGCAGGGGGATATAATTCACCCCTCCACTTT. The encoded protein is CASRAGGYNSPLHF.

DNA of the CDR3: TGTGCCAGTAATCTACCGGGACTTCACACAGATACGCAGTATTTT. Amino acid sequence: CASNLPGLHTDTQYF. The chain employs TRBV19 and TRBJ2-3, with D possibly being TRBD2 (6 bases). Germline lookup yields CDR1 LNHDA and CDR2 SQIVND (reference sequence). Trimming shortened V by 7 bases and J by 2 bases, and 16 bases separated the two germline ends. The CDR3 has 15 amino acids. Looking up the rest from reference TRBV19 and TRBJ2-3 gives the full variable domain: DGGITQSPKYLFRKEGQNVTLSCEQNLNHDAMYWYRQDPGQGLRLIYYSQIVNDFQKGDIAEGYSVSREKKESFPLTVTSAQKNPTAFYLCASNLPGLHTDTQYFGPGTRLTVL.

The chain is built from TRBV15 and TRBJ1-5; no reliable D call. CDR3 size: 16 residues. CDR1 and CDR2 from the germline V gene are LNHNV and YYDKDF (reference sequence). The ends were cut back, 0 bases at V and 1 base at J, with 10 bases in the middle. CDR3 DNA sequence: TGTGCCACCAGCAGAGATCAAACAACGAGCAATCAGCCCCAGCATTTT. This encodes CATSRDQTTSNQPQHF.